This T cell receptor (beta chain) derives from a study of T cell responses to AZD1222 COVID-19 vaccine. Trimming shortened V by 0 bases and J by 5 bases, and 11 bases separated the two germline ends. The CDR3 runs to 14 residues. In germline, CDR1 is SGDLS, CDR2 YYNGEE. Only in-frame clones appear in the TCRdb table, and some are missing; sequencing was by immunoSEQ multiplex PCR. The sample includes approximately 140,000 clones, 85% to 90% of them seen just once. This receptor was taken from an adult who received the AZD1222 COVID-19 vaccine. V usage is TRBV9 and J usage is TRBJ2-5, with D possibly matching TRBD1 (6 bases). The sequencing used peripheral blood, collected 28 days after the second AZD1222 dose. The CDR3 nucleotides read TGTGCCAGCAGCGTAGCTGGGGGCTGGGAGACCCAGTACTTC. Amino acid sequence: CASSVAGGWETQYF. Variable domain in full (rest from reference TRBV9 and TRBJ2-5): DSGVTQTPKHLITATGQRVTLRCSPRSGDLSVYWYQQSLDQGLQFLIQYYNGEERAKGNILERFSAQQFPDLHSELNLSSLELGDSALYFCASSVAGGWETQYFGPGTRLLVL.